The sequence of this TCR beta chain was determined in a study of blood T cell repertoires in COVID-19. The overall study: The study drew acute and convalescent COVID-19 samples from the United States, Italy and Spain. T cells, B-cell-depleted T cells, or PBMCs supplied cDNA or gDNA.

Authors' methods: Using reference gene primer amplification, nucleated cell counts were estimated. Sequencing used immunoSEQ multiplex PCR; TCRdb keeps in-frame clones, though not all of them. Clone size and the V and J calls come from that table; the DNA yielded D and trimming. The sample contains 150,000 or so clones, 80% to 90% of which appear only once. The CDR3 covers 14 residues. Unmatched junction bases numbered 5, after V lost 0 bases and J lost 5 bases. Germline V lookup: CDR1 SGHNT, CDR2 YYREEE (reference sequence). The chain joins TRBV5-4 to TRBJ2-7; 7 bases fit TRBD2. The receptor's source is a man at least 80 years old with acute or convalescent COVID-19. The sequencing input was peripheral blood. CDR3 bases: TGTGCCAGCAGCTTGGCGGGGGGTGTCAACGAGCAGTACTTC. It encodes CASSLAGGVNEQYF.